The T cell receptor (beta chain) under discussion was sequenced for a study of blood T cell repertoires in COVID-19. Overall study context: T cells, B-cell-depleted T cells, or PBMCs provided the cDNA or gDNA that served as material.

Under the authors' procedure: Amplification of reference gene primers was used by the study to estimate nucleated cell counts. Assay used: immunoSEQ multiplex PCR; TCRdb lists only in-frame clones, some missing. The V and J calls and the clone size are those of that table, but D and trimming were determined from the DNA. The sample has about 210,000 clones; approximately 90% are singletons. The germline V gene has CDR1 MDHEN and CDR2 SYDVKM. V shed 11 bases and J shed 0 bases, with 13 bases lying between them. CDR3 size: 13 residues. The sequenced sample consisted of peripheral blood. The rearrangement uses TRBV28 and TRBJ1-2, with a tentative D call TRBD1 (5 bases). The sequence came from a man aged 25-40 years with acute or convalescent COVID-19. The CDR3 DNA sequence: TGTGCCGCAGCCCCGGGGGCTAACTATGGCTACACCTTC. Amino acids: CAAAPGANYGYTF.